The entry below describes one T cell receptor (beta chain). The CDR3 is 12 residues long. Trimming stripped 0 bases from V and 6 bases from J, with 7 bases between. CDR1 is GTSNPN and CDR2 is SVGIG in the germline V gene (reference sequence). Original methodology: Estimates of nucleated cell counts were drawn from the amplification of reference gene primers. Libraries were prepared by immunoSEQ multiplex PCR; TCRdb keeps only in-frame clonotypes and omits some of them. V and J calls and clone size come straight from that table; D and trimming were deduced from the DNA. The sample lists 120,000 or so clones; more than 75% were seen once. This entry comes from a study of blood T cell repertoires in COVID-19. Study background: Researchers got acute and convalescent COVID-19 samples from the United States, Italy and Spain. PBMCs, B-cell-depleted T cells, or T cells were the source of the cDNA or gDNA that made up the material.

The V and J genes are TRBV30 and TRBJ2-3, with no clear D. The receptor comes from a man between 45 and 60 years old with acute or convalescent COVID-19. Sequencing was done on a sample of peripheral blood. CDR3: CAWSVTRDTQYF. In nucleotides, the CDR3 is TGTGCCTGGAGTGTAACGCGCGATACGCAGTATTTT.